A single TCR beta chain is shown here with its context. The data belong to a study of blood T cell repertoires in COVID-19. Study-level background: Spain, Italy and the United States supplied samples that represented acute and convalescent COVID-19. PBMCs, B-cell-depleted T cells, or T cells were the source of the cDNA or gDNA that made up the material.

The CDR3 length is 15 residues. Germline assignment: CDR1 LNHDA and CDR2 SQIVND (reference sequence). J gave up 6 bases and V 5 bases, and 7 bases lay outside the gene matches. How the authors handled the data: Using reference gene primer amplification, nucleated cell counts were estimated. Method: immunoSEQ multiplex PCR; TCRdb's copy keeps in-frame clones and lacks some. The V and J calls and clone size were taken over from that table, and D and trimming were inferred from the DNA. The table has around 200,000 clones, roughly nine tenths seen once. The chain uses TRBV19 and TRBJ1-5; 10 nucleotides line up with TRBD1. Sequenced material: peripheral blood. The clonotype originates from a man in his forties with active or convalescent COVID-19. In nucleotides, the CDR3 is TGTGCCAGTAGTTTTACCGGGACAGGGGTTCAGCCCCAGCATTTT. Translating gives CASSFTGTGVQPQHF.